Following are 4 T cell receptor beta chains from one sample sequenced in a study of CD8 T cells in Susac syndrome. Random-hexamer reverse transcription was applied to 0.5 to 1 ug RNA. MiXCR, run by TCRdb on the immunoSEQ multiplex PCR reads, gives a single entry per CDR3 protein. The sample gives 150,000 to 190,000 distinct CDR3 sequences, approximately 94% of which show up once; 0.21% is in the top ten. The specimen sequenced was CD8+ T cells from PBMCs. These receptors all come from a human donor with multiple sclerosis.

This clonotype turned up a few times. V usage is TRBV7-9 and J usage is TRBJ2-3; the D is unclear. This CDR3 contains 14 residues. The germline gives CDR1 SEHNR, CDR2 FQNEAQ (reference sequence). The V end lost 1 base, the J end lost 0 bases, and 5 bases lay between the germline ends. The CDR3 coding sequence is TGTGCCAGCAGCTTAGTCTCGAGCACAGATACGCAGTATTTT. The encoded protein is CASSLVSSTDTQYF.

This chain uses TRBV30 with TRBJ2-7; 8 nucleotides line up with TRBD2. CDR1 and CDR2 from the germline V gene are GTSNPN and SVGIG (reference sequence). V shed 8 bases, J shed 6 bases, and the junction held 6 bases outside the gene matches. This CDR3 region has 11 residues. CDR3 amino acids: CALGGAGEQYF. CDR3 nucleotides: TGTGCCCTCGGGGGGGCAGGCGAGCAGTACTTC. Drawing the rest from reference TRBV30 and TRBJ2-7, the complete variable domain is SQTIHQWPATLVQPVGSPLSLECTVEGTSNPNLYWYRQAAGRGLQLLFYSVGIGQISSEVPQNLSASRPQDRQFILSSKKLLLSDSGFYLCALGGAGEQYFGPGTRLTVT.

V and J are TRBV30 and TRBJ1-1; D is possibly TRBD1 (5 bases). Germline V gene sequence: CDR1 GTSNPN, CDR2 SVGIG (reference sequence). This CDR3 spans 11 amino acids. Trimming left V 0 bases short and J 11 bases short, with 10 bases between. CDR3 coding DNA: TGTGCCTGGAGTGTAGGGACTGGTGCTTTCTTT. Translating gives CAWSVGTGAFF.

The V call is TRBV12-5, the J call TRBJ2-1; 12 positions agree with TRBD2. Per germline, CDR1 LGHNT and CDR2 FRNRAP. The CDR3 contains 19 residues. Trimming cost V 0 bases and J 3 bases; bases outside gene matches: 9. The CDR3 DNA reads TGTGCTAGTGGTTTGGTACGGGCTAGCGGGGGGGGCTTCTACAATGAGCAGTTCTTC. It yields the protein CASGLVRASGGGFYNEQFF.